This T cell receptor beta chain originates from a study of blood T cell repertoires in COVID-19 (dated by TCRdb to 2019 to 2021). Regarding the research as a whole: Samples from collaborators originated in the United States, Italy and Spain and spanned both the acute and convalescent phases of COVID-19. The material from the prospective study consisted of cDNA or gDNA derived from T cells, B-cell-depleted T cells, or PBMCs. HLA class I and class II types, where available, came from metadata supplied by the sample provider rather than from assay-based typing. A de-identified subject ID, COVID-19 status, age in years and sex were almost always included in the sample metadata. Samples came from the ongoing ImmuneRACE study (first 160 participants) plus 1,254 subjects from 6 global collaborators. A freely available public database, intended as a resource for researchers studying the immune response to SARS-CoV-2, is where the repertoires were released. Deeply sampled blood TCRbeta repertoires from subjects exposed to, actively infected with, or recovered from COVID-19 were included in the dataset. Results and caveats for the whole study, not just this receptor: How much clinical and demographic metadata was included differed by source and by participant, and the metadata was provided uncurated.

In regard to this clone: What antigen it recognizes has not been identified. The input lacks base qualities; no much larger clone sits a single base away.

The immunoSEQ Assay, a bias-controlled multiplex PCR, was used to amplify TCRbeta CDR3 regions from genomic DNA. The authors processed their data as follows. The number of nucleated cells in each sample was estimated by amplification of reference gene primers within the assay. To quantify the absolute abundance of each unique TCRbeta CDR3 rearrangement, sequence reads were collapsed and filtered. Productive Simpson clonality was computed per sample as the square root of Simpson's diversity index over productive rearrangements. This is the immuneACCESS table as TCRdb keeps it, with only in-frame sequences that have V and J called. A part of the clones is gone; compared with another copy, unresolved V genes explain less than half, and the rest is unexplained. Clone size and the V and J calls come from that table; the DNA yielded D and trimming. For this sample the table gives 65,000 to 80,000 clones, of which under 95% were detected only once. The biggest ten clones account for roughly 5.8% of the sample.

CDR1 and CDR2 (SGHAT, FQDESV) derive from the germline V gene (reference sequence). Counted from cysteine to phenylalanine, this CDR3 has 13 amino acids. Just the 39-base CDR3 DNA is kept, in frame starting at base 1. V is reduced by 6 bases and J by 1 base, leaving a spacing of 9 bases between them. Whole blood was collected in K2EDTA tubes by collaborating institutions according to the institutions' own protocols. For TCRbeta analysis, collaborator samples were shipped as frozen whole blood, as isolated PBMCs, or as DNA extracted from either sample type. The sequence was collected from a human donor in a cohort sampled during active COVID-19. The chain links TRBV11-1 with TRBJ1-1; the D gene cannot be named for sure. Sample: peripheral blood. CDR3 reads: CASSPGQNTEAFF. The nucleotides read TGTGCCAGCAGTCCGGGTCAGAACACTGAAGCTTTCTTT. Reference TRBV11-1 and TRBJ1-1 proteins supply the regions before and after the CDR3; the full variable domain is: EAEVAQSPRYKITEKSQAVAFWCDPISGHATLYWYRQILGQGPELLVQFQDESVVDDSQLPKDRFSAERLKGVDSTLKIQPAELGDSAMYLCASSPGQNTEAFFGQGTRLTVV.